The 7 T cell receptor beta chains reported below all come from one sample, sequenced in a study of T-cell reconstitution after alpha-beta-depleted transplantation in children. It was with unique molecular identifiers that the TCRbeta library was prepared. Each CDR3 protein is one row after TCRdb ran MiXCR on the PCR reads. The sample has under 850,000 distinct CDR3 sequences, around 14% seen once. Sequenced material: PBMCs, taken before TCRalphabeta/CD19-depleted stem cell transplant. The receptor set was obtained from a girl aged 2 to 9 with congenital amegakaryocytic thrombocytopenia, due to receive a stem cell transplant.

This clonotype was found many times. The chain uses TRBV5-1 and TRBJ2-3, with D unclear. CDR1 is SGHRS and CDR2 is YFSETQ in the germline V gene. Trimming pared 2 bases from V and 4 bases from J, leaving 8 bases between. The CDR3 length is 13 residues. CDR3 nucleotides: TGCGCCAGCAGCTTCAGAGGAGCAGATACGCAGTATTTT. Translated: CASSFRGADTQYF.

This clonotype has at least ten counts. V usage is TRBV5-1 and J usage is TRBJ1-1, with TRBD1 matching over 11 bases. V shed 3 bases, J shed 1 base, and the junction held 2 bases outside the gene matches. The CDR3 sequence is 15 residues long. Germline CDR1 reads SGHRS; CDR2 reads YFSETQ. The CDR3 coding sequence is TGCGCCAGCAGCTGGGACAGGGGGACGAACACTGAAGCTTTCTTT. The encoded protein is CASSWDRGTNTEAFF.

This clonotype was counted a few times. The gene calls are TRBV12-3 or TRBV12-4 and TRBJ1-3, with a tentative D call TRBD1 (5 bases). Trimming took 5 bases from V and 0 from J, leaving 14 bases between them. The CDR3 is 16 residues long. The DNA for the CDR3 is TGTGCCAGCAGTCGGGCGTTCGGGGGCTCTGGAAACACCATATATTTT. Translated: CASSRAFGGSGNTIYF.

This clonotype was observed at least ten times. The rearrangement links TRBV12-3 or TRBV12-4 to TRBJ1-3; D is ambiguous. The CDR3 is 15 residues long. V was trimmed by 3 bases and J by 0 bases, leaving 9 bases between them. The CDR3 region is CASSFDNRSGNTIYF. CDR3 in DNA: TGTGCCAGCAGTTTTGACAATCGCTCTGGAAACACCATATATTTT.

This chain connects TRBV20-1 to TRBJ2-1, with TRBD1 matching 8 bases. Trimming took 3 bases from V and 6 from J; bases not matched to a gene: 7. Germline V gene sequence: CDR1 DFQATT, CDR2 SNEGSKA (reference sequence). CDR3 length equals 14 residues. The CDR3 protein is CSASRAGGFNEQFF. The CDR3 nucleotides are TGCAGTGCTAGTCGGGCAGGGGGCTTCAATGAGCAGTTCTTC.

This clonotype was recorded a few times. This chain links TRBV19 with TRBJ2-1; 10 nucleotides agree with TRBD2. V was pared by 1 base and J by 9 bases, with 15 bases of the junction left unmatched. Germline V CDR1 and CDR2: LNHDA, SQIVND (reference sequence). The CDR3 is 18 residues long. The CDR3 DNA is TGTGCCAGTAGTATAGGTGGTAGCGGGAGGAGCCCCATGGGTGAGCAGTTCTTC. Translated: CASSIGGSGRSPMGEQFF.

The J gene is TRBJ2-3, the V gene TRBV28, with TRBD2 matching 11 bases. Germline lookup yields CDR1 MDHEN and CDR2 SYDVKM. CDR3 length: 18 residues. V trimming: 2 bases; J trimming: 4 bases; junction bases outside the gene matches: 11. CDR3 sequence reads: CASSLRRVAGGAPDTQYF. The CDR3 nucleotides read TGTGCCAGCAGTTTAAGGCGCGTAGCGGGAGGGGCGCCAGATACGCAGTATTTT. Together with reference TRBV28 and TRBJ2-3, the CDR3 gives the full variable domain: DVKVTQSSRYLVKRTGEKVFLECVQDMDHENMFWYRQDPGLGLRLIYFSYDVKMKEKGDIPEGYSVSREKKERFSLILESASTNQTSMYLCASSLRRVAGGAPDTQYFGPGTRLTVL.